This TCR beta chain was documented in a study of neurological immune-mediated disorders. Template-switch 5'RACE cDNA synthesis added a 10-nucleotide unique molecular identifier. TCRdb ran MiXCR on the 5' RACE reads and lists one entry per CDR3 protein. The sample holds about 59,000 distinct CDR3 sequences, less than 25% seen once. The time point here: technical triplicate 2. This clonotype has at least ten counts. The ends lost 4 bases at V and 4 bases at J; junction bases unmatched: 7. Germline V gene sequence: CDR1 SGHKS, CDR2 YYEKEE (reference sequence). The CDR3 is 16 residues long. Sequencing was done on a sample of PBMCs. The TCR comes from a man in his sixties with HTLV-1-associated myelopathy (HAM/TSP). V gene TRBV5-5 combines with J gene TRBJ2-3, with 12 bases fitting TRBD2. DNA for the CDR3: TGTGCCAGCAGCCTTAGGACTAGCGGGACCCCAGATACGCAGTATTTT. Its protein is CASSLRTSGTPDTQYF.